This T cell receptor (beta chain) is drawn from a study of blood T cell repertoires in COVID-19. About the research overall: Italy, Spain and the United States were the sources of the convalescent and acute COVID-19 samples. In each case, the material was cDNA or gDNA derived from T cells, B-cell-depleted T cells, or PBMCs.

Participants were aged about 18 to 89 years from around 24 US areas. This CDR3 is built from 13 residues. Germline-derived CDR1 and CDR2 are MNHEY and SVGAGI. J lost 2 bases, V lost 6 bases, and 3 bases had no gene match. Per the study methods: Amplification of reference gene primers provided the estimated nucleated cell counts. Some clones are missing from TCRdb's copy, which holds only in-frame ones; the method was immunoSEQ multiplex PCR. The V and J calls and clone size are taken from that table; D and trimming were inferred from the DNA. The data show about 200,000 clones, about 86% seen once. Sequencing was carried out using PBMCs or T cells enriched from blood (not recorded which). The chain couples TRBV6-5 to TRBJ2-5, with 7 bases that match TRBD1. The TCR was taken from a woman in her 40s with acute COVID-19. The CDR3 loop reads CASRRDRQETQYF. CDR3 sequence (DNA): TGTGCCAGCAGACGGGACAGACAAGAGACCCAGTACTTC.